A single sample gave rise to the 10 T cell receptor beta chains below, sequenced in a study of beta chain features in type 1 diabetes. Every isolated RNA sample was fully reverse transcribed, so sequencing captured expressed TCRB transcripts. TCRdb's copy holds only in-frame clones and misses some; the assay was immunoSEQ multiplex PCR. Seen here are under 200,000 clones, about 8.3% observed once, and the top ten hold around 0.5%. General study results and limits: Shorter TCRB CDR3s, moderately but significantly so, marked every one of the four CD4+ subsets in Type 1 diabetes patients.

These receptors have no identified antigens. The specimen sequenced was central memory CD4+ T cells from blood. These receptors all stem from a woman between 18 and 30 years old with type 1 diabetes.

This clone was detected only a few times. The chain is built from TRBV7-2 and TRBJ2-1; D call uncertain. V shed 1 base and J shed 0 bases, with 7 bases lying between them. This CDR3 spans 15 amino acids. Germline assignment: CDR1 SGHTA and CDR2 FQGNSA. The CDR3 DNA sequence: TGTGCCAGCAGCTTAGAACCTAGCTCCTACAATGAGCAGTTCTTC. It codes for CASSLEPSSYNEQFF.

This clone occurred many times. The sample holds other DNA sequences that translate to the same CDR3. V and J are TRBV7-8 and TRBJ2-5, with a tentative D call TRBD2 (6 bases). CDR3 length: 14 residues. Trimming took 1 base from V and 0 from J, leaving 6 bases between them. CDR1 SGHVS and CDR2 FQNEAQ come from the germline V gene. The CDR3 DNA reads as TGTGCCAGCAGCTTAGGGACTAACCAAGAGACCCAGTACTTC. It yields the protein CASSLGTNQETQYF. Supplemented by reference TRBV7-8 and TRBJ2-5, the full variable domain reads GAGVSQSPRYKVAKRGQDVALRCDPISGHVSLFWYQQALGQGPEFLTYFQNEAQLDKSGLPSDRFFAERPEGSVSTLKIQRTQQEDSAVYLCASSLGTNQETQYFGPGTRLLVL.

The CDR3 here is CASSFGVRAISNEQFF. In DNA, the CDR3 is TGCGCCAGCAGCTTTGGAGTCAGGGCGATTTCCAATGAGCAGTTCTTC. V gene TRBV5-1 combines with J gene TRBJ2-1; D possibly corresponds to TRBD1 (5 bases). With 2 bases removed from V and 6 bases from J, the gap between germline ends came to 18 bases. This CDR3 is built from 16 residues. Germline CDR1 SGHRS, CDR2 YFSETQ.

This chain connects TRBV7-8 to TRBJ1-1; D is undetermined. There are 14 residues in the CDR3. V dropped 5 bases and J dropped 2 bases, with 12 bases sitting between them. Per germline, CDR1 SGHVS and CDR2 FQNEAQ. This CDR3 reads CASSPSRDNTEAFF. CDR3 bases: TGTGCCAGCAGCCCTAGTCGGGATAACACTGAAGCTTTCTTT.

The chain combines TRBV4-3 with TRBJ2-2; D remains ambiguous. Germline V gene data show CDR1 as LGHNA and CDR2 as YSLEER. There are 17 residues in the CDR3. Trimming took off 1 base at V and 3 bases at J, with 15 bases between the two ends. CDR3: CASSQGVPIRDTGELFF. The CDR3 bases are TGCGCCAGCAGCCAAGGGGTTCCGATTCGGGACACCGGGGAGCTGTTTTTT.

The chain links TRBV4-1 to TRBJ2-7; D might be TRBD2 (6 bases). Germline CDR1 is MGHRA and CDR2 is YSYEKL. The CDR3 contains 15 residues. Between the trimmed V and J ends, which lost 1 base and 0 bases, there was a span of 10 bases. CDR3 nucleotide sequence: TGCGCCAGCAGCCAAGCCAATAGCGGCTCCTACGAGCAGTACTTC. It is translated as CASSQANSGSYEQYF.

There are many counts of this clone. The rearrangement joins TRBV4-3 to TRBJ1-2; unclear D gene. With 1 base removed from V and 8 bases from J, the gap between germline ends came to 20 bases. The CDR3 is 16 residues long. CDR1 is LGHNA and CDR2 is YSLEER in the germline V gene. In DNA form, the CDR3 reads TGCGCCAGCAGCCAAGGAAACGATCGTGGTGGTAGCGGCTACACCTTC. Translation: CASSQGNDRGGSGYTF.

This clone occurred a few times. This CDR3 is CASSRPGSHGMGAYGYTF. The CDR3 DNA reads TGTGCCAGCAGCAGACCGGGATCTCACGGAATGGGGGCGTATGGCTACACCTTC. The rearrangement uses TRBV25-1 and TRBJ1-2; D possibly corresponds to TRBD1 (6 bases). Per germline, CDR1 MGHDK and CDR2 SYGVNS. V lost 6 bases, J lost 5 bases, and 28 bases lay in between. CDR3 size: 18 residues.

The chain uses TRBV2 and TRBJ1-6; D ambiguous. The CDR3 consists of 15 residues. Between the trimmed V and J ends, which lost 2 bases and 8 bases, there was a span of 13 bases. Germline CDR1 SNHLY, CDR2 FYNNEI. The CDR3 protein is CASSELTGSDSPLHF. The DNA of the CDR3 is TGTGCCAGCAGTGAATTAACCGGGTCGGATTCACCCCTCCACTTT.

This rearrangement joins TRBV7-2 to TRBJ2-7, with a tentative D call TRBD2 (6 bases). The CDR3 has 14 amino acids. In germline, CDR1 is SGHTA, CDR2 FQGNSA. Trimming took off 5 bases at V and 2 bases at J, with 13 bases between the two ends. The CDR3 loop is CASSASSGPYEQYF. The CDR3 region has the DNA TGTGCCAGCAGCGCCAGTAGCGGTCCCTACGAGCAGTACTTC.